The 14 T cell receptor beta chains given below trace back to one sample, sequenced in a study of T cell responses to AZD1222 COVID-19 vaccine. Method: immunoSEQ multiplex PCR; TCRdb's copy keeps in-frame clones and lacks some. The data hold roughly 30,000 clones, with 78% observed a single time. The sequenced sample was peripheral blood, obtained on day 0 of AZD1222 vaccination. All receptors derive from an adult in good health.

The chain carries TRBV15 and TRBJ2-7; 7 bases fit TRBD2. V lost 4 bases and J lost 2; bases outside the gene matches: 11. The CDR3 runs 16 residues. CDR1 LNHNV and CDR2 YYDKDF come from the germline V gene (reference sequence). CDR3 nucleotide sequence: TGTGCCACCAGCATCGAGCGGGGTATGCCTCCCTACGAGCAGTACGTC. Its protein product is CATSIERGMPPYEQYV.

A few counts support this clone. The rearrangement links TRBV3-1 (or the pseudogene TRBV3-2) to TRBJ2-3; D remains ambiguous. Germline V gene sequence: CDR1 LGHDT, CDR2 YNNKEL (reference sequence). The CDR3 contains 12 residues. V was cut by 1 base and J by 7 bases, with 6 bases left in between. The CDR3 DNA reads TGTGCCAGCAGCCAAGGAAGGAATACGCAGTATTTT. Protein product: CASSQGRNTQYF.

This clone has just one count. The chain is built from TRBV10-3 and TRBJ1-3; TRBD1 is a possible D gene (6 bases). Germline CDR1 is ENHRY and CDR2 is SYGVKD. With 6 bases removed from V and 0 bases from J, the gap between germline ends came to 9 bases. The CDR3 length is 14 residues. DNA for the CDR3: TGTGCCATCAGGGGACATTCCTCTGGAAACACCATATATTTT. Amino acid sequence: CAIRGHSSGNTIYF.

The chain has TRBV5-5 and TRBJ1-6, with D maybe TRBD1 (5 bases). The CDR3 has 17 amino acids. Trimming left V 2 bases short and J 2 bases short, with 14 bases between. Germline CDR1 reads SGHKS; CDR2 reads YYEKEE (reference sequence). CDR3 in amino acids: CASSFESGGTYNSPLHF. CDR3 coding DNA: TGTGCCAGCAGCTTTGAGTCTGGGGGGACCTATAATTCACCCCTCCACTTT.

The chain employs TRBV5-1 and TRBJ2-7, with 7 bases that match TRBD1. J lost 3 bases, V lost 5 bases, and 17 bases had no gene match. CDR3 size: 17 residues. Germline-derived CDR1 and CDR2 are SGHRS and YFSETQ. The CDR3 is CASSLTHRGRGLYEQYF. The CDR3 DNA reads as TGCGCCAGCAGTTTGACACACAGGGGCCGGGGCCTCTACGAGCAGTACTTC.

The genes are TRBV6-1 and TRBJ1-2, with D tentatively TRBD1 (6 bases). CDR3 length: 16 amino acids. Trimming shortened V by 0 bases and J by 6 bases, and 17 bases separated the two germline ends. The V gene's germline CDR1 is MNHNS and CDR2 SASEGT. CDR3 DNA sequence: TGTGCCAGCAGTGAAGCGAGGGGCGGGGGCGCACATGGCTACACCTTC. This translates into CASSEARGGGAHGYTF.

The chain uses TRBV2 and TRBJ2-1; D may be TRBD2 (5 bases). The CDR3 totals 12 residues. V lost 5 bases and J lost 10, with 12 bases in between. Per germline, CDR1 SNHLY and CDR2 FYNNEI. The CDR3 nucleotides read TGTGCCAGCAGTCTTAGGTCGGGGGAGCAGTTCTTC. Its translation: CASSLRSGEQFF.

This rearrangement joins TRBV7-8 to TRBJ2-1; 11 nucleotides align to TRBD1. J was trimmed by 8 bases and V by 3 bases; bases with no gene match: 3. Germline lookup yields CDR1 SGHVS and CDR2 FQNEAQ. The CDR3 consists of 14 residues. CDR3 coding DNA: TGTGCCAGCAGCTTCCGGACAGGGGGCTATGAGCAGTTCTTC. It specifies CASSFRTGGYEQFF.

Points on this clone: One end of the junction varies from germline; a read error may be responsible. The genes are TRBV7-2 and TRBJ1-3; D is undetermined. CDR3 length: 15 amino acids. Germline V gene data show CDR1 as SGHTA and CDR2 as FQGNSA. In DNA form, the CDR3 reads TGTGCCAGCAGCTCGGACGGACTCTCTGGAAGCACCATATATTTT. It codes for CASSSDGLSGSTIYF.

The chain recombines TRBV6-5 with TRBJ1-4; D is unclear. The germline V gene encodes CDR1 MNHEY and CDR2 SVGAGI. Between the trimmed V and J ends, which lost 6 bases and 0 bases, there was a span of 8 bases. CDR3 length equals 14 residues. The CDR3 reads CASSSSATNEKLFF. The CDR3 bases are TGTGCCAGCAGCTCCAGTGCAACTAATGAAAAACTGTTTTTT.

The genes are TRBV7-2 and TRBJ2-3, with no clear D. The germline CDR1 and CDR2 sequences are SGHTA and FQGNSA. The CDR3 extends over 13 amino acids. V dropped 7 bases and J dropped 2 bases, with 10 bases sitting between them. CDR3 DNA: TGTGCCAGCAAGTGGAGTAACACAGATACGCAGTATTTT. Encoded protein: CASKWSNTDTQYF.

The chain joins TRBV5-1 to TRBJ1-2; no definite D call. Per the germline V gene, CDR1 is SGHRS and CDR2 is YFSETQ. V lost 2 bases to trimming and J lost 8 bases, with 16 bases between them. This CDR3 has 14 residues. The CDR3 protein is CASSFEKGMEGYTF. The DNA for the CDR3 is TGCGCCAGCAGCTTTGAAAAGGGAATGGAAGGCTACACCTTC.

The chain couples TRBV30 to TRBJ1-5, with D maybe TRBD1 (6 bases). V gave up 2 bases and J gave up 6 bases, with 20 bases separating them. The CDR3 has 16 amino acids. Germline CDR1 reads GTSNPN; CDR2 reads SVGIG (reference sequence). The chain's CDR3 is CAWSNKGGFAGQPQHF. The CDR3 bases are TGTGCCTGGAGTAACAAAGGGGGGTTTGCGGGTCAGCCCCAGCATTTT.

The J gene is TRBJ2-2, the V gene TRBV6-5, with TRBD2 identical over 7 bases. The CDR3 is 16 amino acids. V dropped 0 bases and J dropped 8; count of bases not matched to a gene: 9. Germline V gene data show CDR1 as MNHEY and CDR2 as SVGAGI. The CDR3 spells CASSYSWAGVSGELFF. CDR3 nucleotides: TGTGCCAGCAGTTACTCGTGGGCGGGAGTATCAGGGGAGCTGTTTTTT.